The T cell receptor (beta chain) under discussion was sequenced for a study of blood T cell repertoires in COVID-19. Concerning this clone itself: This sample includes further DNA sequences coding for the same CDR3.

Trimming shortened V by 1 base and J by 3 bases, and 6 bases separated the two germline ends. From germline, CDR1 is SGHTA and CDR2 FQGTGA. The CDR3 is 13 residues long. The data were produced by immunoSEQ multiplex PCR, yet TCRdb's version contains in-frame clones alone and is incomplete. Among about 330,000 clones listed, approximately 88% were seen once. Material: PBMCs or T cells enriched from blood (not recorded which). This sequence joins TRBV7-3 and TRBJ1-1; a weak D match, TRBD1 (5 bases). This clonotype originated in a young man who had recovered from COVID-19. Here the CDR3 DNA reads TGTGCCAGCAGCTTAAGGGGGGACACTGAAGCTTTCTTT. Amino acid sequence: CASSLRGDTEAFF.